The 20 T cell receptor beta chains given below trace back to one sample, sequenced in a study of OX40 agonist ivuxolimab in advanced cancers. Repertoires were generated with immunoSEQ multiplex PCR, while TCRdb's copy carries only in-frame clones and drops some. The sample comprises around 53,000 clones, over 90% of which are singletons, and about 20% rests with the top ten. The starting material was CD4+ or CD8+ T cells sorted from blood, obtained in a trial of the OX40 agonist ivuxolimab. These receptors came from an adult with an advanced solid tumor such as melanoma, head and neck, liver or kidney cancer.

V is TRBV7-8 and J is TRBJ1-3; D not certain. The CDR3 totals 17 residues. Germline V gene sequence: CDR1 SGHVS, CDR2 FQNEAQ. The germline V and J ends were trimmed by 1 base and 0 bases, with 13 bases remaining between them. CDR3 in amino acids: CASSLELTTYSGNTIYF. CDR3 in DNA: TGTGCCAGCAGCTTAGAGTTGACGACCTACTCTGGAAACACCATATATTTT.

The chain is built from TRBV29-1 and TRBJ2-1; D is undetermined. V gave up 2 bases and J gave up 9 bases, with 14 bases separating them. The CDR3 has 13 residues. The germline V gene encodes CDR1 SQVTM and CDR2 ANQGSEA. This CDR3 is CSVEYGWSGEQFF. The DNA for the CDR3 is TGCAGCGTTGAATACGGGTGGTCGGGTGAGCAGTTCTTC.

The J gene is TRBJ2-7, the V gene TRBV28; 9 positions agree with TRBD2. The CDR3 is made up of 13 amino acids. The V and J ends lost 5 bases and 6 bases, in that order; junction bases with no gene match: 5. Germline V lookup: CDR1 MDHEN, CDR2 SYDVKM. The CDR3 protein is CASSGTSWVEQYF. Written as DNA, the CDR3 is TGTGCCAGCAGTGGGACTAGCTGGGTCGAGCAGTACTTC.

The chain carries TRBV7-9 and TRBJ2-5, with TRBD2 matching over 11 bases. Germline trimming cut 5 bases from V and 4 bases from J; bases unmatched to any gene: 3. The CDR3 loop spans 14 amino acids. CDR1 is SEHNR and CDR2 is FQNEAQ in the germline V gene (reference sequence). The CDR3 region has the DNA TGTGCCAGCAGCAAACTAGCGGGAGTAGAGACCCAGTACTTC. As protein: CASSKLAGVETQYF.

The chain has TRBV30 and TRBJ2-7; perhaps TRBD1 as D (5 bases). Germline assignment: CDR1 GTSNPN and CDR2 SVGIG (reference sequence). Trimming took 0 bases from V and 0 from J, leaving 9 bases between them. This CDR3 contains 14 residues. The CDR3 loop is CAWSVDSLSYEQYF. The CDR3 coding sequence is TGTGCCTGGAGTGTAGACAGTCTCTCCTACGAGCAGTACTTC.

This clone was recorded only once. The chain links TRBV6-5 to TRBJ1-1; no firm D call. The V end lost 4 bases, the J end lost 4 bases, and 16 bases lay between the germline ends. Per germline, CDR1 MNHEY and CDR2 SVGAGI. The CDR3 loop spans 15 amino acids. CDR3 amino acids: CASSWFAALGTEAFF. The DNA of the CDR3 is TGTGCCAGCAGTTGGTTTGCGGCTCTGGGCACTGAAGCTTTCTTT.

The V call is TRBV7-6, the J call TRBJ1-4, with D hard to call. The germline gives CDR1 SGHVS, CDR2 FNYEAQ. V lost 2 bases to trimming and J lost 4 bases, with 14 bases between them. This CDR3 has 16 residues. The CDR3 here is CASSLRGLSYNEKLFF. DNA for the CDR3: TGTGCCAGCAGCTTACGAGGACTGAGCTATAATGAAAAACTGTTTTTT.

The chain carries TRBV4-3 and TRBJ1-2, with a weak D call TRBD1 (6 bases). The CDR3 is 18 amino acids. Trimming took off 0 bases at V and 4 bases at J, with 21 bases between the two ends. The germline gives CDR1 LGHNA, CDR2 YSLEER. Here the CDR3 DNA reads TGCGCCAGCAGCCAAGAACCCGATAAATACAGGGCCTTCTATGGCTACACCTTC. It yields the protein CASSQEPDKYRAFYGYTF.

The V and J genes are TRBV5-4 and TRBJ1-1; D gene uncertain. V lost 0 bases, J lost 3 bases, and 9 bases lay in between. There are 14 residues in the CDR3. CDR1 and CDR2 (germline): SGHNT, YYREEE (reference sequence). The chain's CDR3 is CASSLGQLYTEAFF. The CDR3 DNA follows: TGTGCCAGCAGCTTGGGGCAGCTTTACACTGAAGCTTTCTTT.

This clone was observed once. Other nucleotide sequences from this sample produce the same CDR3. The chain combines TRBV27 with TRBJ2-1; D gene unclear. The CDR3 has 13 residues. Trimming left V 2 bases short and J 4 bases short, with 6 bases between. Germline CDR1 and CDR2: MNHEY and SMNVEV (reference sequence). DNA for the CDR3: TGTGCCAGCAGTTTAGCAGGTTACAATGAGCAGTTCTTC. This codes for CASSLAGYNEQFF.

The sample holds one count of this clone. The chain couples TRBV27 to TRBJ2-3, with TRBD2 matching over 10 bases. From germline, CDR1 is MNHEY and CDR2 SMNVEV (reference sequence). Trimming took 5 bases from V and 4 from J; bases not matched to a gene: 21. This CDR3 is 20 amino acids long. The CDR3 sequence: CASSPYPLAGTLIKPDTQYF. DNA for the CDR3: TGTGCCAGCAGTCCGTACCCACTAGCGGGAACCCTTATAAAACCAGATACGCAGTATTTT.

This rearrangement joins TRBV7-6 to TRBJ2-5, with D perhaps TRBD1 or TRBD2 (5 bases each). The length of the CDR3 is 15 residues. Trimming cost V 0 bases and J 4 bases, with 12 bases left between them. Germline assignment: CDR1 SGHVS and CDR2 FNYEAQ. Here the CDR3 reads CASSLAGGWGETQYF. The CDR3, as DNA: TGTGCCAGCAGCTTAGCTGGGGGTTGGGGAGAGACCCAGTACTTC.

V and J are TRBV4-3 and TRBJ1-1; unclear D gene. This CDR3 is built from 15 residues. Germline V gene data show CDR1 as LGHNA and CDR2 as YSLEER. V lost 1 base to trimming and J lost 0 bases, with 9 bases between them. Here the CDR3 DNA reads TGCGCCAGCAGCCAAGGGACGGGAATGAACACTGAAGCTTTCTTT. This translates into CASSQGTGMNTEAFF.

The V and J genes are TRBV29-1 and TRBJ2-5; D assignment may be TRBD1 or TRBD2 (5 bases each). Germline CDR1 SQVTM, CDR2 ANQGSEA. The CDR3 is made up of 13 amino acids. V lost 2 bases, J lost 5 bases, and 12 bases lay in between. CDR3 coding DNA: TGCAGCGTTGAATCGGGGCTTAGGGAGACCCAGTACTTC. Amino acids: CSVESGLRETQYF.

This chain joins TRBV27 and TRBJ2-7; maybe TRBD1 (5 bases). The CDR3 is made up of 15 amino acids. The V end was cut by 6 bases, the J end by 4 bases, with 19 bases between. CDR1 and CDR2 from the germline V gene are MNHEY and SMNVEV (reference sequence). CDR3 in DNA: TGTGCCAGCAGAACGAGCAGGGAAGCATCGTACGAGCAGTACTTC. Amino acid sequence: CASRTSREASYEQYF.

This chain joins TRBV5-6 and TRBJ2-2; 14 nucleotides agree with TRBD2. With 4 bases clipped from V and 1 base from J, the junction kept 9 bases outside the gene matches. The CDR3 is 19 residues long. The germline CDR1 and CDR2 sequences are SGHDT and YYEEEE. The CDR3 DNA follows: TGTGCCAGCAGCGGACCGGGACTAGCGGGAGATTTGAACACCGGGGAGCTGTTTTTT. This encodes CASSGPGLAGDLNTGELFF.

The genes are TRBV19 and TRBJ2-1, with D possibly being TRBD1 (5 bases). V lost 0 bases to trimming and J lost 5 bases, with 17 bases between them. The CDR3 contains 17 residues. Germline values: CDR1 LNHDA, CDR2 SQIVND (reference sequence). The CDR3 DNA reads TGTGCCAGTAGTATAGATCTGGGCGGTGGGGCTAACAATGAGCAGTTCTTC. Protein product: CASSIDLGGGANNEQFF.

This clone was detected only once. The chain carries TRBV27 and TRBJ2-1; D is undetermined. CDR3 length: 15 residues. CDR1 is MNHEY, CDR2 SMNVEV, per germline (reference sequence). The germline V and J ends were trimmed by 1 base and 7 bases, with 14 bases remaining between them. The CDR3 here is CASSLFGNGFNEQFF. Written as DNA, the CDR3 is TGTGCCAGCAGTTTATTCGGTAATGGGTTTAATGAGCAGTTCTTC.

This clone is categorized as medium-sized (0.01 to 0.1%). The V gene is TRBV4-1, the J gene TRBJ2-7, with D perhaps TRBD2 (6 bases). The CDR3 spans 13 residues. Trimming removed 5 bases at V and 3 bases at J, with 11 bases between. Germline CDR1 and CDR2: MGHRA and YSYEKL. The CDR3 region is CASSFSGGYEQYF. DNA for the CDR3: TGCGCCAGCAGCTTTTCCGGGGGCTACGAGCAGTACTTC.

This chain links TRBV28 with TRBJ2-2, with D possibly being TRBD1 or TRBD2 (5 bases each). Germline CDR1 and CDR2: MDHEN and SYDVKM. V shed 8 bases and J shed 1 base, with 14 bases lying between them. The CDR3 is made up of 15 amino acids. The CDR3 coding sequence is TGTGCCAGCTCCCAAAGCGGACAGAACACCGGGGAGCTGTTTTTT. Protein product: CASSQSGQNTGELFF.